Listed below are T cell receptor beta chains from one sample, sequenced in a study of T cell repertoires in cytomegalovirus infection. TCRdb re-analysed the reads in MiXCR, keeping a single row per CDR3 protein. The sample carries about 240,000 distinct CDR3 sequences, 10% to 15% recorded once. Sequenced: PBMCs. The source is a human donor in good health (CMV status not recorded). Some clones in this sample may be carry-over from other donors' samples. Both conserved end residues are part of each CDR3. The D gene is left open where the match is weak. Only some rows state a clone size, as once, few, many or a class for expanded clones.

v_gene: TRBV4-3
j_gene: TRBJ2-7
d_gene: .
len: 15
abundance: .
CDR3aa: CASSQATGVSYEQYF
CDR3nt: TGCGCCAGCAGCCAAGCGACAGGAGTCTCCTACGAGCAGTACTTC

v_gene: TRBV20-1
j_gene: TRBJ1-2
d_gene: TRBD1
len: 12
abundance: .
CDR3aa: CSAKTGAYGYTF
CDR3nt: TGCAGTGCTAAGACAGGGGCCTATGGCTACACCTTC

v_gene: TRBV7-2
j_gene: TRBJ1-2
d_gene: .
len: 14
abundance: many
CDR3aa: CASSLAVNNYGYTF
CDR3nt: TGTGCCAGCAGCTTAGCGGTGAATAACTATGGCTACACCTTC

v_gene: TRBV20-1
j_gene: TRBJ1-6
d_gene: TRBD1
len: 16
abundance: few
CDR3aa: CSARVYRTGYNSPLHF
CDR3nt: TGCAGTGCTAGGGTATATCGGACAGGGTATAATTCACCCCTCCACTTT

v_gene: TRBV12-3/TRBV12-4
j_gene: TRBJ2-1
d_gene: TRBD2
len: 17
abundance: .
CDR3aa: CASSSRTSGDSYNEQFF
CDR3nt: TGTGCCAGCAGCTCAAGGACTAGCGGGGACTCCTACAATGAGCAGTTCTTC

v_gene: TRBV15
j_gene: TRBJ2-3
d_gene: TRBD1
len: 15
abundance: .
CDR3aa: CATSRETGDTDTQYF
CDR3nt: TGTGCCACCAGCAGAGAAACAGGGGACACAGATACGCAGTATTTT

v_gene: TRBV6-5
j_gene: TRBJ2-7
d_gene: TRBD1
len: 15
abundance: many
CDR3aa: CASSYSGQEIYEQYF
CDR3nt: TGTGCCAGCAGTTACTCGGGACAGGAGATCTACGAGCAGTACTTC

v_gene: TRBV9
j_gene: TRBJ2-1
d_gene: TRBD2
len: 14
abundance: few
CDR3aa: CASSIGGGGNEQFF
CDR3nt: TGTGCCAGCAGCATCGGCGGGGGGGGGAATGAGCAGTTCTTC

v_gene: TRBV28
j_gene: TRBJ1-3
d_gene: .
len: 14
abundance: many
CDR3aa: CASSLFVRRDTIYF
CDR3nt: TGTGCCAGCAGTTTATTTGTCAGACGGGACACCATATATTTT

v_gene: TRBV7-2
j_gene: TRBJ1-5
d_gene: .
len: 14
abundance: many
CDR3aa: CASSPTLANQPQHF
CDR3nt: TGTGCCAGCAGCCCGACCCTAGCAAATCAGCCCCAGCATTTT

v_gene: TRBV29-1
j_gene: TRBJ2-5
d_gene: .
len: 13
abundance: few
CDR3aa: CSVFAGAGETQYF
CDR3nt: TGCAGCGTTTTTGCGGGGGCTGGAGAGACCCAGTACTTC

v_gene: TRBV6-2/TRBV6-3
j_gene: TRBJ2-7
d_gene: .
len: 15
abundance: many
CDR3aa: CASNGVGTSSYEQYF
CDR3nt: TGTGCCAGCAACGGGGTCGGGACAAGCTCCTACGAGCAGTACTTC

v_gene: TRBV29-1
j_gene: TRBJ2-7
d_gene: .
len: 13
abundance: few
CDR3aa: CSVRGSNYYEQYF
CDR3nt: TGCAGCGTTCGAGGAAGCAATTACTACGAGCAGTACTTC

v_gene: TRBV30
j_gene: TRBJ1-3
d_gene: .
len: 14
abundance: .
CDR3aa: CAWSDLGAGNTIYF
CDR3nt: TGTGCCTGGAGTGATTTAGGGGCCGGAAACACCATATATTTT

v_gene: TRBV6-2/TRBV6-3
j_gene: TRBJ1-5
d_gene: TRBD1
len: 17
abundance: many
CDR3aa: CASSPGQGGLTNQPQHF
CDR3nt: TGTGCCAGCAGTCCCGGACAGGGAGGATTGACCAATCAGCCCCAGCATTTT

v_gene: TRBV6-2/TRBV6-3
j_gene: TRBJ2-3
d_gene: .
len: 15
abundance: .
CDR3aa: CASKGTTTSTDTQYF
CDR3nt: TGTGCCAGCAAGGGGACAACAACTAGCACAGATACGCAGTATTTT

v_gene: TRBV7-2
j_gene: TRBJ2-6
d_gene: TRBD1
len: 15
abundance: many
CDR3aa: CASSLAAGTGEVLTF
CDR3nt: TGTGCCAGCAGCTTAGCAGCCGGGACAGGCGAGGTCCTGACTTTC

v_gene: TRBV6-1
j_gene: TRBJ1-1
d_gene: .
len: 15
abundance: .
CDR3aa: CASSDAGRKETEAFF
CDR3nt: TGTGCCAGCAGTGACGCGGGGCGCAAAGAGACTGAAGCTTTCTTT

v_gene: TRBV6-2/TRBV6-3
j_gene: TRBJ1-1
d_gene: .
len: 15
abundance: many
CDR3aa: CASSGTPGRKTEAFF
CDR3nt: TGTGCCAGCAGTGGCACCCCAGGGCGGAAAACTGAAGCTTTCTTT

v_gene: TRBV7-2
j_gene: TRBJ2-7
d_gene: .
len: 14
abundance: many
CDR3aa: CASSTGPRTYEQYF
CDR3nt: TGTGCCAGCAGCACGGGGCCTCGGACCTACGAGCAGTACTTC

v_gene: TRBV28
j_gene: TRBJ1-5
d_gene: .
len: 14
abundance: many
CDR3aa: CATDNRENGQPQHF
CDR3nt: TGTGCCACCGACAACAGGGAGAATGGTCAGCCCCAGCATTTT

v_gene: TRBV27
j_gene: TRBJ2-2
d_gene: TRBD2
len: 16
abundance: few
CDR3aa: CASSLNGRAGTGELFF
CDR3nt: TGTGCCAGCAGTTTAAACGGGAGGGCCGGGACCGGGGAGCTGTTTTTT

v_gene: TRBV4-3
j_gene: TRBJ1-6
d_gene: .
len: 15
abundance: .
CDR3aa: CASSQEPNDNSPLHF
CDR3nt: TGCGCCAGCAGCCAAGAGCCGAACGATAATTCACCCCTCCACTTT

v_gene: TRBV20-1
j_gene: TRBJ2-7
d_gene: .
len: 14
abundance: .
CDR3aa: CSATGGPRGYEQYF
CDR3nt: TGCAGTGCCACAGGCGGACCGCGCGGCTACGAGCAGTACTTC

v_gene: TRBV7-8
j_gene: TRBJ2-1
d_gene: TRBD2
len: 14
abundance: many
CDR3aa: CASSFGLVGNEQFF
CDR3nt: TGTGCCAGCAGCTTCGGACTAGTCGGAAATGAGCAGTTCTTC

v_gene: TRBV20-1
j_gene: TRBJ2-7
d_gene: .
len: 15
abundance: .
CDR3aa: CSASDWGTWAYEQYF
CDR3nt: TGCAGTGCTAGTGATTGGGGAACCTGGGCCTACGAGCAGTACTTC

v_gene: TRBV28
j_gene: TRBJ2-5
d_gene: TRBD2
len: 15
abundance: once
CDR3aa: CASNRLAGGVGTQYF
CDR3nt: TGTGCCAGCAACCGACTAGCGGGAGGGGTTGGGACCCAGTACTTC

v_gene: TRBV10-3
j_gene: TRBJ2-7
d_gene: TRBD2
len: 16
abundance: .
CDR3aa: CAISELLAGAANEQYF
CDR3nt: TGTGCCATCAGTGAGTTATTAGCGGGAGCTGCCAACGAGCAGTACTTC

v_gene: TRBV6-1
j_gene: TRBJ2-5
d_gene: .
len: 13
abundance: many
CDR3aa: CASRETGQETQYF
CDR3nt: TGTGCCAGCAGGGAGACAGGACAAGAGACCCAGTACTTC

v_gene: TRBV7-2
j_gene: TRBJ2-1
d_gene: .
len: 13
abundance: many
CDR3aa: CASSFSSYNEQFF
CDR3nt: TGTGCCAGCAGCTTTAGTAGTTACAATGAGCAGTTCTTC

v_gene: TRBV5-6
j_gene: TRBJ1-3
d_gene: .
len: 14
abundance: .
CDR3aa: CASSQGRDGNTIYF
CDR3nt: TGTGCCAGCAGCCAAGGGAGGGATGGAAACACCATATATTTT

v_gene: TRBV5-1
j_gene: TRBJ1-1
d_gene: .
len: 15
abundance: .
CDR3aa: CASSSGLTMNTEAFF
CDR3nt: TGCGCCAGCAGCTCGGGACTAACCATGAACACTGAAGCTTTCTTT

v_gene: TRBV11-2
j_gene: TRBJ2-3
d_gene: TRBD2
len: 14
abundance: many
CDR3aa: CASSLTGGLDTQYF
CDR3nt: TGTGCCAGCAGCTTAACGGGAGGGTTAGATACGCAGTATTTT

v_gene: TRBV6-1
j_gene: TRBJ2-1
d_gene: .
len: 13
abundance: many
CDR3aa: CASSERLSDRQFF
CDR3nt: TGTGCCAGCAGTGAAAGGCTCTCTGATAGGCAGTTCTTC

v_gene: TRBV12-3/TRBV12-4
j_gene: TRBJ1-1
d_gene: .
len: 18
abundance: .
CDR3aa: CASSRGGDRYPGNTEAFF
CDR3nt: TGTGCCAGCAGTCGTGGGGGCGACAGGTACCCCGGGAACACTGAAGCTTTCTTT

v_gene: TRBV7-2
j_gene: TRBJ1-1
d_gene: .
len: 12
abundance: many
CDR3aa: CASSPRYTEAFF
CDR3nt: TGTGCCAGCAGTCCAAGGTACACTGAAGCTTTCTTT

v_gene: TRBV7-3
j_gene: TRBJ1-2
d_gene: .
len: 14
abundance: .
CDR3aa: CASSLSGASYGYTF
CDR3nt: TGTGCCAGCAGCTTGTCCGGGGCCAGTTATGGCTACACCTTC

v_gene: TRBV7-8
j_gene: TRBJ2-7
d_gene: TRBD1
len: 15
abundance: .
CDR3aa: CASSLARTGGYEQYF
CDR3nt: TGTGCCAGCAGCTTAGCTCGGACAGGGGGCTACGAGCAGTACTTC

v_gene: TRBV7-9
j_gene: TRBJ2-3
d_gene: .
len: 15
abundance: .
CDR3aa: CASGTGATPTDTQYF
CDR3nt: TGTGCCAGCGGAACGGGGGCGACACCCACAGATACGCAGTATTTT

v_gene: TRBV12-3/TRBV12-4
j_gene: TRBJ2-1
d_gene: .
len: 18
abundance: once
CDR3aa: CASSLHPGLSTRPGEQFF
CDR3nt: TGTGCCAGCAGTTTACACCCCGGCCTGTCCACCCGACCAGGTGAGCAGTTCTTC

v_gene: TRBV12-3/TRBV12-4
j_gene: TRBJ1-4
d_gene: .
len: 16
abundance: many
CDR3aa: CASRGRRQAGDEKLFF
CDR3nt: TGTGCCAGCAGAGGACGGAGGCAGGCGGGCGATGAAAAACTGTTTTTT

v_gene: TRBV7-2
j_gene: TRBJ1-1
d_gene: .
len: 16
abundance: many
CDR3aa: CASSLEGRGRNTEAFF
CDR3nt: TGTGCCAGCAGCTTAGAGGGTCGGGGGAGAAACACTGAAGCTTTCTTT

v_gene: TRBV7-2
j_gene: TRBJ1-2
d_gene: .
len: 13
abundance: many
CDR3aa: CASSATPAGGHTF
CDR3nt: TGTGCCAGCAGCGCTACCCCGGCGGGAGGGCACACCTTC

v_gene: TRBV7-3
j_gene: TRBJ2-1
d_gene: TRBD2
len: 15
abundance: few
CDR3aa: CASSPRIAGGDEQFF
CDR3nt: TGTGCCAGCAGCCCTCGGATAGCGGGAGGTGATGAGCAGTTCTTC

v_gene: TRBV7-8
j_gene: TRBJ1-1
d_gene: TRBD1
len: 15
abundance: many
CDR3aa: CASSLPTGAGTEAFF
CDR3nt: TGTGCCAGCAGCTTACCCACAGGGGCGGGCACTGAAGCTTTCTTT

v_gene: TRBV25-1
j_gene: TRBJ1-4
d_gene: .
len: 13
abundance: many
CDR3aa: CASRKAEREKLFF
CDR3nt: TGTGCCAGCAGGAAGGCCGAGAGGGAAAAACTGTTTTTT

v_gene: TRBV7-2
j_gene: TRBJ1-2
d_gene: .
len: 15
abundance: many
CDR3aa: CASSLRQGDRYGYTF
CDR3nt: TGTGCCAGCAGCTTACGGCAGGGAGATCGCTATGGCTACACCTTC

v_gene: TRBV6-1
j_gene: TRBJ1-1
d_gene: .
len: 13
abundance: many
CDR3aa: CASSFQWNTEAFF
CDR3nt: TGTGCCAGCAGTTTCCAGTGGAACACTGAAGCTTTCTTT

v_gene: TRBV11-3
j_gene: TRBJ2-3
d_gene: .
len: 14
abundance: many
CDR3aa: CASSLISGTDTQYF
CDR3nt: TGTGCCAGCAGCTTAATAAGCGGGACAGATACGCAGTATTTT

v_gene: TRBV12-3/TRBV12-4
j_gene: TRBJ2-1
d_gene: TRBD2
len: 15
abundance: many
CDR3aa: CASSASGGAAREQFF
CDR3nt: TGTGCCAGCAGTGCTAGCGGGGGGGCCGCACGTGAGCAGTTCTTC

v_gene: TRBV27
j_gene: TRBJ2-2
d_gene: TRBD1
len: 17
abundance: few
CDR3aa: CASSSRPTGTNTGELFF
CDR3nt: TGTGCCAGCAGTTCCCGGCCGACAGGGACGAACACCGGGGAGCTGTTTTTT

v_gene: TRBV25-1
j_gene: TRBJ1-2
d_gene: .
len: 15
abundance: .
CDR3aa: CASSESGQQPYGYTF
CDR3nt: TGTGCCAGCAGTGAATCAGGACAGCAACCCTATGGCTACACCTTC

v_gene: TRBV29-1
j_gene: TRBJ1-6
d_gene: TRBD1
len: 14
abundance: few
CDR3aa: CSASTGVNNSPLHF
CDR3nt: TGCAGCGCAAGTACAGGGGTTAATAATTCACCCCTCCACTTT

v_gene: TRBV15
j_gene: TRBJ2-3
d_gene: TRBD1
len: 15
abundance: many
CDR3aa: CATSRDRGPADTQYF
CDR3nt: TGTGCCACCAGCAGAGACAGGGGGCCGGCGGATACGCAGTATTTT

v_gene: TRBV12-3/TRBV12-4
j_gene: TRBJ2-2
d_gene: .
len: 14
abundance: once
CDR3aa: CASSLRAATGELFF
CDR3nt: TGTGCCAGCAGTTTAAGGGCAGCCACCGGGGAGCTGTTTTTT

v_gene: TRBV7-2
j_gene: TRBJ2-3
d_gene: TRBD2
len: 12
abundance: many
CDR3aa: CASSFSPPGGIF
CDR3nt: TGTGCCAGCAGCTTTAGCCCTCCCGGGGGGATTTTT

v_gene: TRBV7-2
j_gene: TRBJ2-3
d_gene: .
len: 14
abundance: many
CDR3aa: CASTPGTVSDTQYF
CDR3nt: TGTGCCAGCACCCCGGGGACGGTCTCAGATACGCAGTATTTT

v_gene: TRBV5-1
j_gene: TRBJ1-4
d_gene: TRBD1
len: 17
abundance: few
CDR3aa: CASSLLPGGQLNEKLFF
CDR3nt: TGCGCCAGCAGCCTACTACCGGGGGGACAGCTTAATGAAAAACTGTTTTTT